What follows is one TCR beta chain and its context. Its antigen remains unidentified. The input lacks base qualities; no much larger clone sits a single base away. This specimen belongs to a study of control samples from healthy donors and cancer patients (dated by TCRdb to 2020 to 2021). The trim is 2 bases for V and 0 bases for J, with a gap of 8 bases between the germline ends. The CDR3 goes from the cysteine to the phenylalanine over 16 residues. Only the CDR3 DNA is retained, 48 bases long and in frame from the first base. According to the germline V gene (reference sequence), CDR1 reads LNHNV and CDR2 reads YYDKDF. The protocol used for the library was the immunoSEQ multiplex PCR assay. The table was pulled from immuneACCESS by TCRdb, which kept in-frame rearrangements only. Such tables lose some clones; where checked, under half of the loss comes from unresolved V genes, and the rest has no known cause. Recorded for this sample are 150,000 to 200,000 clones; about 91% of them occurred a single time. The top ten clonotypes cover 2% of the sample.

The clonotype originates from a woman in her 40s in good health. The receptor chain draws on TRBV15 and TRBJ1-6; TRBD1 could be the D gene, as 5 bases match. The sequenced sample was blood. The base sequence is TGTGCCACCAGCAGACCAGGGAGCTCCTATAATTCACCCCTCCACTTT. Its coded protein is CATSRPGSSYNSPLHF.